This T cell receptor beta chain came from a study of blood T cell repertoires in COVID-19. Study-level background: Samples came from the United States, Italy and Spain, spanning acute and convalescent COVID-19. T cells, B-cell-depleted T cells, or PBMCs supplied cDNA or gDNA.

Sequencing was performed with immunoSEQ multiplex PCR; in TCRdb, only in-frame clones are kept and a portion is missing. Of about 67,000 clones listed, more than 75% are singletons. CDR3 length: 14 residues. V lost 4 bases and J lost 6; bases outside the gene matches: 7. The germline V gene encodes CDR1 LGHDT and CDR2 YNNKEL (reference sequence). The sample was peripheral blood. V gene TRBV3-1 (or the pseudogene TRBV3-2) combines with J gene TRBJ2-7; 9 nucleotides align to TRBD2. The source of this sequence is a man between 45 and 60 years old with active COVID-19. CDR3 in DNA: TGTGCCAGCAGCCGGTCCGCGGGAGGGTCCGAGCAGTACTTC. Translating it yields CASSRSAGGSEQYF.